One sample yielded the 31 T cell receptor beta chains listed below, sequenced in a study of blood T cell repertoires in COVID-19. Measured with immunoSEQ multiplex PCR; TCRdb has only the in-frame clones, and not every one. The sample holds about 98,000 clones, 75% to 90% seen once. Input material: peripheral blood. The receptors come from a woman aged 45-60 years with COVID-19, enrolled during active disease.

The V call is TRBV5-1, the J call TRBJ1-4; possibly TRBD1 for D (6 bases). Trimming removed 4 bases from V and 0 bases from J, with 19 bases in between. This CDR3 comprises 18 residues. Germline V gene data show CDR1 as SGHRS and CDR2 as YFSETQ. CDR3 DNA sequence: TGCGCCAGCAGCCCGCTAGGACAGTTATCTGCAACTAATGAAAAACTGTTTTTT. It translates to CASSPLGQLSATNEKLFF.

This rearrangement joins TRBV28 to TRBJ2-2; no firm D call. The V end lost 7 bases, the J end lost 6 bases, and 12 bases lay between the germline ends. The CDR3 loop spans 13 amino acids. Per germline, CDR1 MDHEN and CDR2 SYDVKM. CDR3 amino acids: CASKFRFAGELFF. CDR3 DNA: TGTGCCAGCAAGTTTAGATTCGCCGGGGAGCTGTTTTTT.

Remarks on this clone: The sample contains more than one DNA sequence encoding this CDR3. The V and J genes are TRBV11-3 and TRBJ2-7; D is perhaps TRBD2 (7 bases). Per germline, CDR1 SGHNT and CDR2 YENEEA. The ends were cut back, 0 bases at V and 2 bases at J, with 14 bases in the middle. This CDR3 contains 16 residues. CDR3 sequence reads: CASSLDLGAGAYEQYF. The CDR3 bases are TGTGCCAGCAGCTTAGATCTGGGGGCGGGAGCCTACGAGCAGTACTTC.

This chain uses TRBV2 with TRBJ2-3, with 11 bases lining up with TRBD1. Per germline, CDR1 SNHLY and CDR2 FYNNEI. The CDR3 consists of 15 residues. V was pared by 2 bases and J by 4 bases, with 2 bases of the junction left unmatched. CDR3 sequence reads: CASSERTGGADTQYF. In nucleotides, the CDR3 is TGTGCCAGCAGTGAAAGGACAGGGGGCGCAGATACGCAGTATTTT. The whole variable domain, filled in from reference TRBV2 and TRBJ2-3, reads EPEVTQTPSHQVTQMGQEVILRCVPISNHLYFYWYRQILGQKVEFLVSFYNNEISEKSEIFDDQFSVERPDGSNFTLKIRSTKLEDSAMYFCASSERTGGADTQYFGPGTRLTVL.

V gene TRBV4-1 combines with J gene TRBJ2-7, with 10 bases matching TRBD1. V lost 3 bases to trimming and J lost 5 bases; unmatched junction nucleotides: 7. This CDR3 comprises 15 residues. Germline V gives CDR1 MGHRA, CDR2 YSYEKL. The CDR3 loop reads CASSQSGTGAHEQYF. DNA for the CDR3: TGCGCCAGCAGCCAGTCCGGGACAGGGGCCCACGAGCAGTACTTC.

This sequence joins TRBV11-3 and TRBJ1-1; 9 bases line up with TRBD1. CDR1 and CDR2 (germline): SGHNT, YENEEA. V shed 4 bases, J shed 0 bases, and the junction held 3 bases outside the gene matches. The CDR3 spans 15 residues. The CDR3 DNA is TGTGCCAGCAGCTCCGGGACAGGGCTGAACACTGAAGCTTTCTTT. Amino acid sequence: CASSSGTGLNTEAFF.

This clone was detected a few times. The DNA for the CDR3 is TGTGCCAGCAGCGGGAGCCAAGATCAGCCCCAGCATTTT. This translates into CASSGSQDQPQHF. The chain uses TRBV6-5 and TRBJ1-5; D is undetermined. Trimming removed 6 bases at V and 5 bases at J, with 11 bases between. Looked up from germline, CDR1 is MNHEY and CDR2 is SVGAGI. The CDR3 is 13 amino acids.

This clone came up once. The chain couples TRBV6-1 to TRBJ1-1; D remains unclear. Germline assignment: CDR1 MNHNS and CDR2 SASEGT. The CDR3 runs to 17 residues. Trimming took 1 base from V and 0 from J, leaving 15 bases between them. The CDR3 bases are TGTGCCAGCAGTGAAGAGGGATTTGACTACTTGAACACTGAAGCTTTCTTT. This encodes CASSEEGFDYLNTEAFF.

This chain connects TRBV5-1 to TRBJ1-2; 12 bases align to TRBD1. The CDR3 is 14 residues long. The J segment lost 4 bases and the V segment lost 4 bases, leaving 2 bases of the junction unmatched. Germline CDR1 reads SGHRS; CDR2 reads YFSETQ. Written as DNA, the CDR3 is TGCGCCAGCAGCCGGGACAGGGGGCCCTATGGCTACACCTTC. Protein: CASSRDRGPYGYTF.

This chain uses TRBV4-3 with TRBJ2-3, with 10 bases that match TRBD2. Germline CDR1 LGHNA, CDR2 YSLEER. V gave up 0 bases and J gave up 3 bases; unmatched junction bases: 3. There are 16 residues in the CDR3. The CDR3 DNA reads as TGCGCCAGCAGCCAAGATGAGCGGGGGGGGACAGATACGCAGTATTTT. Protein: CASSQDERGGTDTQYF.

This clone has only one observation. V is TRBV6-1 and J is TRBJ1-4; a possible D gene is TRBD1 (5 bases). The CDR3 consists of 17 residues. V shed 2 bases and J shed 2 bases, with 15 bases lying between them. CDR1 and CDR2 (germline): MNHNS, SASEGT. As DNA, the CDR3 is TGTGCCAGCAGTGAAACCCCAGCCCCAGGGACTAATGAAAAACTGTTTTTT. It yields the protein CASSETPAPGTNEKLFF.

The chain employs TRBV19 and TRBJ2-3; 7 bases are shared with TRBD2. The CDR3 covers 14 residues. Germline V gene lookup returns CDR1 LNHDA and CDR2 SQIVND (reference sequence). The V and J ends lost 6 bases and 1 base, in that order; junction bases with no gene match: 4. The CDR3 here is CASSGGFGTDTQYF. CDR3 nucleotide sequence: TGTGCCAGTAGCGGGGGGTTTGGCACAGATACGCAGTATTTT.

The V and J genes are TRBV21-1 and TRBJ1-3; the table's D call, TRBD1, was not checked against the DNA. TRBV21-1 is a pseudogene. The CDR3 is 14 residues long. This CDR3 reads CASSTGQGRNTIYF. As DNA, the CDR3 is TGTGCCAGCAGCACCGGACAGGGTAGAAACACCATATATTTT.

V gene TRBV7-9 combines with J gene TRBJ1-2; no clear D gene. Germline V CDR1 and CDR2: SEHNR, FQNEAQ (reference sequence). CDR3 length: 12 amino acids. Trimming took off 4 bases at V and 5 bases at J, with 8 bases between the two ends. CDR3 region: CASSSAGYGYTF. In DNA form, the CDR3 reads TGTGCCAGCAGCTCAGCCGGGTATGGCTACACCTTC.

V and J are TRBV10-3 and TRBJ2-5; 11 bases line up with TRBD1. Germline V gene lookup returns CDR1 ENHRY and CDR2 SYGVKD. V lost 4 bases to trimming and J lost 5 bases; unmatched junction nucleotides: 6. This CDR3 is built from 15 residues. CDR3: CAISGRTGGQETQYF. In DNA form, the CDR3 reads TGTGCCATCAGTGGACGGACAGGGGGCCAGGAGACCCAGTACTTC.

The V gene is TRBV3-1 (or the pseudogene TRBV3-2), the J gene TRBJ2-6, with 9 bases lining up with TRBD1. V gave up 1 base and J gave up 0 bases; unmatched junction bases: 4. The CDR3 spans 18 residues. Germline assignment: CDR1 LGHDT and CDR2 YNNKEL (reference sequence). CDR3 nucleotide sequence: TGTGCCAGCAGCCAAGCGACAGGGGGTCCCTCTGGGGCCAACGTCCTGACTTTC. Encoded protein: CASSQATGGPSGANVLTF.

The V call is TRBV9, the J call TRBJ1-3; 8 bases align to TRBD1. Germline lookup yields CDR1 SGDLS and CDR2 YYNGEE. The CDR3 runs to 15 residues. J gave up 4 bases and V 4 bases, and 7 bases lay outside the gene matches. CDR3 coding DNA: TGTGCCAGCAGCTATAATACAGGGGGGGGAAACACCATATATTTT. It encodes CASSYNTGGGNTIYF.

The chain couples TRBV5-1 to TRBJ2-3, with D perhaps matching TRBD2 (5 bases). The length of the CDR3 is 14 residues. Germline V CDR1 and CDR2: SGHRS, YFSETQ. With 2 bases removed from V and 4 bases from J, the gap between germline ends came to 11 bases. This chain's CDR3 is CASSLRGRADTQYF. As DNA, the CDR3 is TGCGCCAGCAGCTTACGGGGTCGGGCAGATACGCAGTATTTT.

The J gene is TRBJ2-3, the V gene TRBV30; 8 bases match TRBD2. The CDR3 runs to 14 residues. Trimming removed 3 bases from V and 0 bases from J; junction bases left unmatched: 2. Germline CDR1 GTSNPN, CDR2 SVGIG (reference sequence). The CDR3 DNA reads as TGTGCCTGGAGATTAGCGGGGAGCACAGATACGCAGTATTTT. Translated: CAWRLAGSTDTQYF.

This clone was seen just once. One end of the junction varies from germline; a read error may be responsible. DNA for the CDR3: TGTGCCAGTAGAATAGCGGGGAGTTACAATGAGCAGTTCTTC. Translation: CASRIAGSYNEQFF. This chain uses TRBV19 with TRBJ2-1; 8 nucleotides match TRBD2. The CDR3 consists of 14 residues. CDR1 LNHDA and CDR2 SQIVND come from the germline V gene (reference sequence).

This clone was seen a single time. The rearrangement joins TRBV5-5 to TRBJ1-4; D is ambiguous. There are 13 residues in the CDR3. Per the germline V gene, CDR1 is SGHKS and CDR2 is YYEKEE (reference sequence). V was pared by 3 bases and J by 14 bases, with 17 bases between. The CDR3 DNA is TGTGCCAGCAGCTGGGCCCCGACCGAGAGCCTGTTTTTT. Encoded protein: CASSWAPTESLFF. Full variable domain (missing parts from reference TRBV5-5 and TRBJ1-4): DAGVTQSPTHLIKTRGQQVTLRCSPISGHKSVSWYQQVLGQGPQFIFQYYEKEERGRGNFPDRFSARQFPNYSSELNVNALLLGDSALYLCASSWAPTESLFFGSGTQLSVL.

In nucleotides, the CDR3 is TGTGCCAGCAGTTTGAGGACCGGGGAGCTGTTTTTT. It is translated as CASSLRTGELFF. The chain uses TRBV28 and TRBJ2-2, with D hard to call. The CDR3 loop spans 12 amino acids. V shed 3 bases and J shed 5 bases, with 4 bases lying between them. The germline CDR1 and CDR2 sequences are MDHEN and SYDVKM.

The chain joins TRBV6-4 to TRBJ2-1, with D hard to call. Germline V lookup: CDR1 MRHNA, CDR2 SNTAGT. The CDR3 has 13 residues. Trimming took 4 bases from V and 2 from J, leaving 6 bases between them. The CDR3 sequence is CASSGQAYNEQFF. CDR3 nucleotide sequence: TGTGCCAGCAGTGGACAAGCCTACAATGAGCAGTTCTTC.

This chain uses TRBV19 with TRBJ2-3; TRBD2 agrees at 10 bases. The CDR3 spans 17 residues. The ends lost 6 bases at V and 3 bases at J; junction bases unmatched: 12. The V gene's germline CDR1 is LNHDA and CDR2 SQIVND (reference sequence). The CDR3, as DNA: TGTGCCAGTAGAGTAGCGGGGGGTCTCCGCCAAACAGATACGCAGTATTTT. It encodes CASRVAGGLRQTDTQYF.

The table lists this clone with a count of one. The J gene is TRBJ2-7, the V gene TRBV3-1 (or the pseudogene TRBV3-2), with D tentatively TRBD1 (6 bases). Deletions cut 4 bases from V and 2 bases from J, with 15 bases between. Germline assignment: CDR1 LGHDT and CDR2 YNNKEL (reference sequence). The CDR3 totals 15 residues. CDR3 loop: CASSRVLGQTYEQYF. The CDR3 DNA reads TGTGCCAGCAGCCGAGTGCTAGGACAGACCTACGAGCAGTACTTC.

This rearrangement joins TRBV15 to TRBJ1-4; 9 bases are a match to TRBD1. Per germline, CDR1 LNHNV and CDR2 YYDKDF (reference sequence). V dropped 4 bases and J dropped 4; count of bases not matched to a gene: 1. The CDR3 consists of 14 residues. CDR3 in DNA: TGTGCCACCAGCATGGACAGGGGTAATGAAAAACTGTTTTTT. Its translation: CATSMDRGNEKLFF.

The chain uses TRBV7-8 and TRBJ1-4; D call uncertain. Trimming took off 5 bases at V and 10 bases at J, with 17 bases between the two ends. Germline CDR1 SGHVS, CDR2 FQNEAQ. The CDR3 length is 14 residues. CDR3 amino acids: CASSPTPTSRKLFF. Here the CDR3 DNA reads TGTGCCAGCAGCCCGACCCCGACAAGTCGAAAACTGTTTTTT.

This sequence joins TRBV1 and TRBJ2-7; TRBD2, the D gene given by the table, was not confirmed from the DNA. TRBV1 is shown as a pseudogene. The CDR3 contains 16 residues. The CDR3 region has the DNA TGCACCAGCAGCCAACCGGGCGGGGCCGTAGCTTACGAGCAGTACTTC. It is translated as CTSSQPGGAVAYEQYF.

V usage is TRBV7-9 and J usage is TRBJ2-3; 8 bases fit TRBD2. This CDR3 has 15 amino acids. CDR1 SEHNR and CDR2 FQNEAQ come from the germline V gene (reference sequence). Losses at the gene ends were 1 base for V and 5 bases for J; bases not matched to a gene: 5. This CDR3 reads CASSLGTSREDTQYF. CDR3 in DNA: TGTGCCAGCAGCTTAGGGACTAGCCGGGAAGATACGCAGTATTTT.

The chain uses TRBV7-2 and TRBJ1-1, with TRBD1 identical over 11 bases. CDR1 and CDR2 from the germline V gene are SGHTA and FQGNSA. CDR3 length equals 14 residues. V trimming: 5 bases; J trimming: 7 bases; junction bases outside the gene matches: 6. CDR3 protein: CASSLGQGGYEAFF. The DNA for the CDR3 is TGTGCCAGCAGCCTGGGACAGGGGGGGTATGAAGCTTTCTTT.

About this clone itself: Other DNA sequences in the sample encode the same CDR3. V is TRBV6-5 and J is TRBJ1-1, with a possible D match to TRBD1 (6 bases). Germline V gene sequence: CDR1 MNHEY, CDR2 SVGAGI. Trimming took 6 bases from V and 1 from J, leaving 9 bases between them. The CDR3 has 13 residues. The DNA for the CDR3 is TGTGCCAGCAGCCTACAGGGGAACACTGAAGCTTTCTTT. Its translation: CASSLQGNTEAFF.